This entry describes one T cell receptor beta chain. The antigen it binds to is not known. No base quality information exists; no much larger clone differs at one position. CDR1 and CDR2 are drawn from the germline V gene: ENHRY, SYGVKD. V was cut back by 0 bases and J by 6 bases, leaving a gap of 12 bases between them. The CDR3 sequence holds 15 residues, the cysteine and phenylalanine included. The DNA shown is the 45-base CDR3, in frame from base 1. Data came from an Illumina HiSeq 2500. Quantitative 5'-RACE with molecular barcodes was the method used to prepare the TCR beta libraries. The original pipeline was this. To identify disease-linked TCR variants, a new computational method was used, one built on a probabilistic model of VDJ rearrangement. The public sequencing data were trimmed at Q25 with fastp and processed into clonotypes with MiXCR by TCRdb, which kept only in-frame beta chains. Every entry covers one CDR3 protein and lists the most common genes and DNA from its rows. The V and J calls, along with clone size, are taken from TCRdb and not from the paper's own processing. The sample has 350,000 to 400,000 distinct CDR3 sequences on record, 20% to 25% of them singletons. Clones ranked in the top ten supply over 10% of the sample.

The data stem from a study of CD8 T cells in ankylosing spondylitis (dated by TCRdb to 2015 to 2018). Study-level background: The study set out to find disease-linked TCR variants by profiling T cell receptor beta repertoires in ankylosing spondylitis patients and healthy donors. The full study cohort comprised 25 or so ankylosing spondylitis patients and roughly 110 healthy donors. Peripheral blood was sampled, and synovial fluid was also collected from ankylosing spondylitis patients.

Study-wide findings and limitations: Some of the motif variants had been reported before in the synovial fluid and blood of reactive arthritis patients, a finding that suggests common disease-initiation mechanisms. Blood from ankylosing spondylitis patients appeared to be characterized by a TCR beta motif made up of about 8 highly homologous amino acid variants. A CD8+ phenotype was shown by the disease-linked clones, which were found at relatively low frequencies in peripheral blood. Significant enrichment of the disease-linked clones was reported in matched synovial fluid samples from ankylosing spondylitis patients.

The V and J segments used are TRBV10-3 and TRBJ2-1; the D gene could be TRBD1 or TRBD2, each one agreeing over 5 bases. Specimen: blood, either unsorted or a sorted T cell fraction (not recorded which). This TCR came from a male donor with ankylosing spondylitis or in good health (not recorded which). The nucleotide sequence reads as follows: TGTGCCATCAGTGAGTCGTCGGGGACGGCCAATGAGCAGTTCTTC. Its translation is CAISESSGTANEQFF.